These 22 T cell receptor beta chains were sequenced from one sample in a study of response to subunit inactivated influenza vaccine. TCRdb re-analysed the RT-PCR reads in MiXCR, keeping a single row per CDR3 protein. The sample shows roughly 620,000 distinct CDR3 sequences, about 11% of them seen only once. This same sample was also part of a study on T cells expressing NK-cell markers. Per that paper: Beta-chain TCR cDNA was generated via 5'RACE template switching with UMIs.

This specimen consisted of PBMCs from blood, obtained on the day of vaccination. The receptors stem from a man aged 50 to 59 who received an inactivated influenza vaccine.

This chain links TRBV11-2 with TRBJ2-1; 11 bases are shared with TRBD2. Germline CDR1 SGHAT, CDR2 FQNNGV. CDR3 length equals 17 residues. J was trimmed by 2 bases and V by 2 bases; bases with no gene match: 5. CDR3 in DNA: TGTGCCAGCAGCTTATTAGCGGGAGGGCTGGCCTACAATGAGCAGTTCTTC. The encoded protein is CASSLLAGGLAYNEQFF.

This chain uses TRBV27 with TRBJ2-7, with D possibly TRBD1 on 5 matching bases. This CDR3 has 15 residues. Per germline, CDR1 MNHEY and CDR2 SMNVEV (reference sequence). The ends were cut back, 5 bases at V and 4 bases at J, with 18 bases in the middle. The CDR3 loop is CASSAQGRGGYEQYF. In DNA form, the CDR3 reads TGTGCCAGCAGTGCGCAGGGAAGAGGTGGTTACGAGCAGTACTTC.

This clonotype was observed a handful of times. V usage is TRBV12-3 or TRBV12-4 and J usage is TRBJ1-4; 8 nucleotides match TRBD1. CDR3 length: 14 residues. Losses at the gene ends were 5 bases for V and 3 bases for J; bases not matched to a gene: 2. CDR3 protein: CASSQGAANEKLFF. The DNA of the CDR3 is TGTGCCAGCAGTCAGGGGGCAGCTAATGAAAAACTGTTTTTT.

The gene calls are TRBV3-1 and TRBJ2-7; perhaps TRBD2 as D (6 bases). Germline V gives CDR1 LGHDT, CDR2 YNNKEL (reference sequence). The CDR3 loop spans 15 amino acids. V lost 3 bases, J lost 2 bases, and 14 bases lay in between. CDR3: CASSQGGVITYEQYF. DNA of the CDR3: TGTGCCAGCAGCCAGGGCGGGGTGATAACCTACGAGCAGTACTTC.

This clonotype came up many times. This chain connects TRBV18 to TRBJ2-5; TRBD2 aligns across 7 bases. The V gene's germline CDR1 is KGHSH and CDR2 LQKENI. The CDR3 covers 14 residues. V was clipped by 8 bases and J by 2 bases; unmatched bases: 8. The CDR3 loop reads CASSPPGLQETQYF. Here the CDR3 DNA reads TGTGCCAGCAGTCCTCCGGGACTACAAGAGACCCAGTACTTC. Full variable domain (outside the CDR3, taken from reference TRBV18 and TRBJ2-5): NAGVMQNPRHLVRRRGQEARLRCSPMKGHSHVYWYRQLPEEGLKFMVYLQKENIIDESGMPKERFSAEFPKEGPSILRIQQVVRGDSAAYFCASSPPGLQETQYFGPGTRLLVL.

This clonotype has a handful of counts. The gene calls are TRBV6-2 or TRBV6-3 and TRBJ2-3, with D possibly matching TRBD1 (6 bases). CDR3 length: 14 amino acids. In germline, CDR1 is MNHEY, CDR2 SVGEGT. Trimming took off 9 bases at V and 3 bases at J, with 16 bases between the two ends. CDR3: CASTRQERTDTQYF. DNA of the CDR3: TGTGCCAGTACTCGACAGGAGAGGACAGATACGCAGTATTTT.

The chain carries TRBV12-3 or TRBV12-4 and TRBJ1-5; possible D gene TRBD1, 6 bases. The CDR3 contains 15 residues. Trimming stripped 5 bases from V and 4 bases from J, with 15 bases between. CDR3 in DNA: TGTGCCAGCAGTCCGGCCGGGACAATGAATCAGCCCCAGCATTTT. As protein: CASSPAGTMNQPQHF.

This clonotype was counted between two and nine times. The chain recombines TRBV5-1 with TRBJ2-1; TRBD2 agrees at 12 bases. The germline CDR1 and CDR2 sequences are SGHRS and YFSETQ. The CDR3 covers 16 residues. J was trimmed by 6 bases and V by 5 bases; bases with no gene match: 9. CDR3 in DNA: TGCGCCAGCAGTCGTCTCTCTAGCGGGGGGGCCAATGAGCAGTTCTTC. Amino acid sequence: CASSRLSSGGANEQFF.

This clonotype was picked up a small number of times. This chain joins TRBV6-1 and TRBJ1-2; possibly TRBD1 for D (6 bases). Trimming left V 8 bases short and J 5 bases short, with 18 bases between. CDR1 is MNHNS and CDR2 is SASEGT in the germline V gene. This CDR3 is built from 14 residues. The CDR3, as DNA: TGTGCCAGCGGCCGCCCCGGGACATATTATGGCTACACCTTC. This sequence encodes CASGRPGTYYGYTF.

This clonotype has more than one count but fewer than ten. The V and J genes are TRBV6-1 and TRBJ2-1; D gene ambiguous. Germline V gene lookup returns CDR1 MNHNS and CDR2 SASEGT. The V end lost 2 bases, the J end lost 4 bases, and 21 bases lay between the germline ends. The CDR3 length is 18 residues. The CDR3 DNA sequence: TGTGCCAGCAGTGAAAGTCGCAGAGGAGTCAGCACTTACAATGAGCAGTTCTTC. Translation: CASSESRRGVSTYNEQFF.

This clonotype has a count of ten or more. The CDR3 loop reads CASSRGLEYEQYF. The CDR3 nucleotides read TGTGCCAGCAGTAGGGGACTAGAGTACGAGCAGTACTTC. This chain joins TRBV12-3 or TRBV12-4 and TRBJ2-7, with 8 nucleotides matching TRBD2. The junction had 4 bases not matched to a gene; V was cut back by 5 bases and J by 4 bases. The CDR3 has 13 amino acids.

This clonotype was recorded a few times. Here the CDR3 DNA reads TGTGCCAGCAGTACACACATCGGAGGGGGCTATGGCTACACCTTC. This encodes CASSTHIGGGYGYTF. J is TRBJ1-2 and V is TRBV6-1; possibly TRBD1 for D (6 bases). Germline-derived CDR1 and CDR2 are MNHNS and SASEGT. Between the trimmed V and J ends, which lost 5 bases and 4 bases, there was a span of 17 bases. This CDR3 has 15 residues.

This clonotype was recorded at least ten times. The genes are TRBV28 and TRBJ2-7; TRBD1 might be the D (6 bases). Germline V lookup: CDR1 MDHEN, CDR2 SYDVKM. The CDR3 extends over 14 amino acids. Trimming pared 3 bases from V and 3 bases from J, leaving 12 bases between. The CDR3 DNA reads TGTGCCAGCAGTTTCGTCGACAGGTTCTACGAGCAGTACTTC. It specifies CASSFVDRFYEQYF.

This clonotype was picked up a small number of times. The chain is built from TRBV7-8 and TRBJ2-1; possible D gene TRBD1, 5 bases. In germline, CDR1 is SGHVS, CDR2 FQNEAQ. The CDR3 length is 16 residues. Deletions cut 5 bases from V and 6 bases from J, with 20 bases between. In DNA, the CDR3 is TGTGCCAGCAGCATAAGTACACAGGCAATCCTCAATGAGCAGTTCTTC. As protein: CASSISTQAILNEQFF.

A few counts support this clonotype. V gene TRBV10-2 combines with J gene TRBJ1-6; D is ambiguous. The V gene's germline CDR1 is WSHSY and CDR2 SAAADI. Deletions cut 6 bases from V and 7 bases from J, with 10 bases between. This CDR3 has 13 residues. The CDR3 region is CASRDAANSPLHF. CDR3 sequence (DNA): TGCGCCAGCAGGGACGCCGCAAATTCACCCCTCCACTTT.

This chain joins TRBV18 and TRBJ1-3; D is ambiguous. Germline V CDR1 and CDR2: KGHSH, LQKENI. The V end lost 6 bases, the J end lost 0 bases, and 12 bases lay between the germline ends. This CDR3 is built from 15 residues. CDR3 in amino acids: CASSREHVSGNTIYF. The CDR3 DNA is TGTGCCAGCTCCCGCGAACACGTCTCTGGAAACACCATATATTTT.

In this sample, this clonotype turned up many times. The chain joins TRBV7-8 to TRBJ1-5, with 7 positions matching TRBD1. This CDR3 has 14 amino acids. The germline CDR1 and CDR2 sequences are SGHVS and FQNEAQ. V was clipped by 5 bases and J by 6 bases; unmatched bases: 7. Here the CDR3 DNA reads TGTGCCAGCAGCCCCGACAGGGCTGCTCAGCCCCAGCATTTT. Amino acid sequence: CASSPDRAAQPQHF.

V and J are TRBV7-2 and TRBJ2-5; 8 nucleotides line up with TRBD1. The V gene's germline CDR1 is SGHTA and CDR2 FQGNSA. J was trimmed by 4 bases and V by 3 bases; bases with no gene match: 10. The CDR3 consists of 16 residues. The CDR3 loop reads CASSFPLGQGLETQYF. In DNA form, the CDR3 reads TGTGCCAGCAGCTTTCCCCTCGGACAGGGCTTAGAGACCCAGTACTTC.

The chain employs TRBV6-5 and TRBJ1-5; weak D call: TRBD1 (6 bases). V was shortened by 0 bases and J by 0 bases, with 9 bases between the two germline ends. The germline V gene has CDR1 MNHEY and CDR2 SVGAGI. The CDR3 length is 16 residues. The CDR3 DNA reads as TGTGCCAGCAGTTACTCGACAGGAGATAGCAATCAGCCCCAGCATTTT. Translating gives CASSYSTGDSNQPQHF.

This clonotype was detected a few times. The rearrangement links TRBV20-1 to TRBJ2-2, with D unclear. The V gene's germline CDR1 is DFQATT and CDR2 SNEGSKA (reference sequence). The CDR3 contains 12 residues. V was trimmed by 3 bases and J by 1 base, leaving 3 bases between them. CDR3 DNA: TGCAGTGCTAGTGTGAACACCGGGGAGCTGTTTTTT. This translates into CSASVNTGELFF.

This clonotype appeared a few times. The chain couples TRBV12-3 or TRBV12-4 to TRBJ1-4; unclear D gene. The CDR3 is 13 residues long. Trimming shortened V by 2 bases and J by 8 bases, and 9 bases separated the two germline ends. DNA of the CDR3: TGTGCCAGCAGTTTATTTGGGGAGGAAAAACTGTTTTTT. Encoded protein: CASSLFGEEKLFF.

This chain joins TRBV7-9 and TRBJ2-1; 9 nucleotides line up with TRBD2. This CDR3 has 15 residues. V shed 0 bases, J shed 9 bases, and the junction held 6 bases outside the gene matches. Germline values: CDR1 SEHNR, CDR2 FQNEAQ (reference sequence). CDR3 in DNA: TGTGCCAGCAGCTTAGCGGCTAGCGGGACGTTTGAGCAGTTCTTC. Translating it yields CASSLAASGTFEQFF.